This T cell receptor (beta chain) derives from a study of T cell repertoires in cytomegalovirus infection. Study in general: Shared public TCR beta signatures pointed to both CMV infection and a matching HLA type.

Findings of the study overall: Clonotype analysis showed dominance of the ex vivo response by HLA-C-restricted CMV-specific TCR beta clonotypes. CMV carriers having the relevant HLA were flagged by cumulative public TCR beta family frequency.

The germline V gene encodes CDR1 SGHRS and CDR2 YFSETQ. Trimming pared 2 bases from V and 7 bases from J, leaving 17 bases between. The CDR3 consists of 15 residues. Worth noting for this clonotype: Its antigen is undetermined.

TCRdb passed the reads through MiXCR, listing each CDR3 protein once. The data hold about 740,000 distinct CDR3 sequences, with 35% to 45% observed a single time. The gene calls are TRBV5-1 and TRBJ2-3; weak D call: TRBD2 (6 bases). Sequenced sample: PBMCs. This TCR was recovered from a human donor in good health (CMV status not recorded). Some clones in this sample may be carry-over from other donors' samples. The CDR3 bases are TGCGCCAGCAGCTTCTACAGTCAGGGAGGAAATACGCAGTATTTT. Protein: CASSFYSQGGNTQYF.